This T cell receptor (beta chain) is from a study of cytomegalovirus exposure and HLA in healthy donors. About the study: Around 85 million unique TCRs from HLA-typed donors were held in an early data release. Broader study findings: In a later analysis, HLA-associated TCR beta chains were more clonally expanded than equally common others.

Details on this clone: Its specificity is not known.

Healthy bone marrow donors made up the cohort. Donors counted as nominally healthy when sampled, yet unrecorded immune exposures were likely. Primers: 60 Vbeta forward and 13 Jbeta reverse. Sequencing used immunoSEQ multiplex PCR; TCRdb keeps in-frame clones, though not all of them. The table has over 150,000 clones, around 80% seen once. V shed 11 bases, J shed 2 bases, and the junction held 9 bases outside the gene matches. CDR1 is SGHAT and CDR2 is FQNNGV in the germline V gene. The CDR3 is 16 residues long. The chain uses TRBV11-2 and TRBJ2-7; TRBD2 matches 16 bases. The material sequenced was PBMCs. This sequence originates from a man aged 25 to 45 in good health and CMV-seronegative. For the CDR3, the DNA is TGTGCCGTCGGGGGACTAGCGGGAGGGGGGGCCTACGAGCAGTACTTC. Amino acid sequence: CAVGGLAGGGAYEQYF.